Listed here is a single T cell receptor beta chain. These data belong to a study of blood T cell repertoires in COVID-19. Study-level background: Sites in the United States, Italy and Spain provided acute and convalescent COVID-19 samples.

Trimming took off 0 bases at V and 5 bases at J, with 8 bases between the two ends. Germline lookup yields CDR1 SGHRS and CDR2 YFSETQ. The CDR3 totals 14 residues. Method: immunoSEQ multiplex PCR; TCRdb's copy keeps in-frame clones and lacks some. The data hold 200,000 to 300,000 clones, with approximately 86% observed a single time. Enrolled through a virtual design, the participants were between roughly 18 and 95 years of age and came from under 25 US areas. Cohorts were based on clinical histories the participants reported. Resolution of symptoms, clearance, or two negative PCRs was present in recovered Cohort 3 donors.

The sequence came from a woman younger than 30 who had recovered from COVID-19. The sequencing sample was made of PBMCs or T cells enriched from blood (not recorded which). V gene TRBV5-1 combines with J gene TRBJ2-2; the D is unclear. CDR3 DNA sequence: TGCGCCAGCAGCTTGGCGGCTAGTACCGGGGAGCTGTTTTTT. Translating gives CASSLAASTGELFF.